Listed below are T cell receptor beta chains from one sample, sequenced in a study of blood T cell repertoires in COVID-19. This table comes from immunoSEQ multiplex PCR, and its TCRdb copy is limited to in-frame clones, with some not included. Here the sample spans 100,000 to 150,000 clones, roughly two thirds being singletons. The sample consisted of peripheral blood. These receptors were collected from a woman aged 70-85 years with acute or convalescent COVID-19. Both conserved end residues are part of each CDR3. A D gene is named only where the DNA matches it firmly. Rows may omit the clone size; those that give it use once, few, many or a size class.

cdr3_length	v_call	d_call	clone_size	j_call	cdr3_aa	cdr3_nt
13	TRBV12-3/TRBV12-4	.	once	TRBJ1-2	CASSPQANYGYTF	TGTGCCAGCAGTCCACAGGCAAACTATGGCTACACCTTC
16	TRBV25-1	.	.	TRBJ1-2	CASSDHLGGGGYGYTF	TGTGCCAGCAGTGACCACCTGGGGGGGGGCGGCTATGGCTACACCTTC
16	TRBV4-1	.	many	TRBJ2-5	CASSQGAQGQWETQYF	TGCGCCAGCAGCCAAGGGGCCCAGGGGCAATGGGAGACCCAGTACTTC
15	TRBV14	.	.	TRBJ2-7	CASSRTRGMSHEQYF	TGTGCCAGCAGCCGTACCAGGGGCATGAGCCACGAGCAGTACTTC
16	TRBV7-8	.	.	TRBJ1-4	CASSPWTEATNEKLFF	TGTGCCAGCAGCCCCTGGACAGAGGCAACTAATGAAAAACTGTTTTTT
13	TRBV5-4	.	.	TRBJ1-1	CASIGQPNTEAFF	TGTGCCAGCATAGGACAGCCGAACACTGAAGCTTTCTTT
15	TRBV6-6	TRBD1	.	TRBJ1-4	CASNPTGGLVEKLFF	TGTGCCAGCAACCCTACAGGGGGCCTCGTGGAAAAACTGTTTTTT
13	TRBV12-3/TRBV12-4	.	few	TRBJ1-5	CASSFLLSQPQHF	TGTGCCAGCAGTTTTCTGTTGAGTCAGCCCCAGCATTTT
17	TRBV19	TRBD1	once	TRBJ2-7	CASSIVFGQGKQSEQYF	TGTGCCAGTAGTATTGTGTTTGGACAGGGGAAGCAAAGCGAGCAGTACTTC
13	TRBV7-8	TRBD1	.	TRBJ1-1	CASSSQDRGEAFF	TGTGCCAGCAGCTCACAGGACAGGGGCGAAGCTTTCTTT
14	TRBV5-4	.	.	TRBJ1-1	CASTPWAGNTEAFF	TGTGCCAGCACCCCGTGGGCAGGGAACACTGAAGCTTTCTTT
15	TRBV6-5	.	few	TRBJ1-2	CASSWSGETGYGYTF	TGTGCCAGCAGTTGGTCAGGGGAGACAGGCTATGGCTACACCTTC
12	TRBV15	.	.	TRBJ1-2	CATSSLDSPLTF	TGTGCCACCAGCAGCCTAGACAGTCCTCTCACCTTC
14	TRBV6-5	TRBD1	.	TRBJ1-1	CASTQGQGPTEAFF	TGTGCCAGCACCCAAGGACAGGGACCCACTGAAGCTTTCTTT